These 18 T cell receptor beta chains came from one sample sequenced in a study of blood T cell repertoires in COVID-19. Assay: immunoSEQ multiplex PCR; the TCRdb copy retains only in-frame clones and omits some. The sample has more than 350,000 clones, 70% to 90% seen once. Sample: peripheral blood. These TCRs come from a woman aged 25 to 45 with COVID-19, enrolled during active disease.

V and J are TRBV29-1 and TRBJ2-7; 9 nucleotides agree with TRBD2. The CDR3 is 13 amino acids. Germline V lookup: CDR1 SQVTM, CDR2 ANQGSEA. With V trimmed by 4 bases and J by 1 base, 2 bases remained unmatched. Written as DNA, the CDR3 is TGCAGCGTTGGGCGGGAGGGGTCCTACGAGCAGTACTTC. Residues: CSVGREGSYEQYF.

The genes are TRBV12-5 and TRBJ1-1; D ambiguous. Trimming left V 5 bases short and J 4 bases short, with 14 bases between. Germline V CDR1 and CDR2: LGHNT, FRNRAP. The CDR3 contains 14 residues. The chain's CDR3 is CASGTPREITEAFF. The CDR3 nucleotides are TGTGCTAGTGGTACCCCTCGGGAAATCACTGAAGCTTTCTTT.

This chain connects TRBV5-1 to TRBJ2-1; 8 bases align to TRBD2. V lost 0 bases, J lost 4 bases, and 3 bases stayed unmatched. Germline V gene lookup returns CDR1 SGHRS and CDR2 YFSETQ. The CDR3 is 15 residues long. This CDR3 is CASSLEPSGYNEQFF. CDR3 in DNA: TGCGCCAGCAGCTTGGAGCCTAGCGGGTACAATGAGCAGTTCTTC.

The rearrangement uses TRBV5-1 and TRBJ2-7; D not certain. Trimming cost V 0 bases and J 4 bases, with 8 bases left between them. CDR1 and CDR2 (germline): SGHRS, YFSETQ. This CDR3 is 13 amino acids long. The chain's CDR3 is CASSLALGYEQYV. The CDR3 coding sequence is TGCGCCAGCAGCTTGGCCCTAGGATACGAGCAGTACGTC.

This clone was detected only a few times. This sequence joins TRBV6-5 and TRBJ1-1; D is unresolved. V lost 7 bases and J lost 1, with 13 bases in between. In germline, CDR1 is MNHEY, CDR2 SVGAGI. The CDR3 consists of 14 residues. DNA for the CDR3: TGTGCCAGCATTCCCGTGTCAGGGAACACTGAAGCTTTCTTT. This encodes CASIPVSGNTEAFF.

For this clone: Other DNA sequences of this sample code for an identical CDR3. The V call is TRBV11-2, the J call TRBJ2-1, with D possibly being TRBD1 (5 bases). The CDR3 runs 14 residues. The germline gives CDR1 SGHAT, CDR2 FQNNGV. The V end lost 1 base, the J end lost 6 bases, and 10 bases lay between the germline ends. The CDR3 here is CASSLVGVGNEQFF. DNA for the CDR3: TGTGCCAGCAGCTTAGTAGGGGTAGGCAATGAGCAGTTCTTC.

The rearrangement uses TRBV6-6 and TRBJ2-7, with 7 positions matching TRBD1. J was trimmed by 0 bases and V by 6 bases; bases with no gene match: 5. Per germline, CDR1 MNHNY and CDR2 SVGAGI (reference sequence). The CDR3 spans 14 residues. This chain's CDR3 is CASRPGQRSYEQYV. Here the CDR3 DNA reads TGTGCCAGCAGGCCGGGACAGCGCTCCTACGAGCAGTACGTC.

This clone was detected only once. V and J are TRBV28 and TRBJ1-1; possibly TRBD1 for D (5 bases). Trimming removed 7 bases from V and 3 bases from J, with 15 bases in between. This CDR3 has 14 residues. The germline V gene has CDR1 MDHEN and CDR2 SYDVKM. CDR3 bases: TGTGCCAGCACCTTGGGACGGGGGTACACTGAAGCTTTCTTT. This gives the protein CASTLGRGYTEAFF. Combining the CDR3 with reference TRBV28 and TRBJ1-1 gives the whole variable domain DVKVTQSSRYLVKRTGEKVFLECVQDMDHENMFWYRQDPGLGLRLIYFSYDVKMKEKGDIPEGYSVSREKKERFSLILESASTNQTSMYLCASTLGRGYTEAFFGQGTRLTVV.

As to this clone: The same CDR3 is also encoded by other DNA sequences in this sample. The rearrangement links TRBV18 to TRBJ2-1, with D perhaps matching TRBD1 (6 bases). CDR3 size: 13 residues. V lost 2 bases and J lost 6, with 8 bases in between. Germline CDR1 KGHSH, CDR2 LQKENI. The CDR3 DNA is TGTGCCAGCTCACCAGTAGGGGGCAATGAGCAGTTCTTC. As protein: CASSPVGGNEQFF.

The chain is built from TRBV24-1 and TRBJ1-2; no clear D. Germline V gene lookup returns CDR1 KGHDR and CDR2 SFDVKD. V was cut by 0 bases and J by 8 bases, with 9 bases left in between. The CDR3 has 13 amino acids. Here the CDR3 reads CATSDLNSDGYTF. The CDR3 region has the DNA TGTGCCACCAGTGATTTGAACAGTGACGGCTACACCTTC.

The genes are TRBV18 and TRBJ2-1; D might be TRBD1 (7 bases). Germline CDR1 and CDR2: KGHSH and LQKENI. The CDR3 is made up of 15 amino acids. With 3 bases removed from V and 6 bases from J, the gap between germline ends came to 15 bases. In DNA, the CDR3 is TGTGCCAGCTCACCCGACCGACAGGGAGGCAATGAGCAGTTCTTC. Its protein is CASSPDRQGGNEQFF.

The count of this clone is one. The genes are TRBV7-2 and TRBJ2-5, with D perhaps TRBD2 (5 bases). Germline-derived CDR1 and CDR2 are SGHTA and FQGNSA. This CDR3 has 14 residues. V lost 1 base, J lost 5 bases, and 11 bases lay in between. The CDR3 nucleotides read TGTGCCAGCAGCTTAGGACTACCGTCGGAGACCCAGTACTTC. Protein sequence: CASSLGLPSETQYF.

The genes are TRBV9 and TRBJ1-2; 7 positions match TRBD1. The CDR3 spans 19 residues. V was clipped by 0 bases and J by 2 bases; unmatched bases: 16. CDR1 and CDR2 from the germline V gene are SGDLS and YYNGEE. The CDR3 DNA reads TGTGCCAGCAGCGTAGCTTCCGTTGTGCGACAGGGCGTAAACTATGGCTACACCTTC. Protein: CASSVASVVRQGVNYGYTF.

CDR3 nucleotide sequence: TGTGCCAGCAGCGTAGCCAGGATCGGCGGGGAGCTGTTTTTT. This codes for CASSVARIGGELFF. V and J are TRBV9 and TRBJ2-2; D gene unclear. There are 14 residues in the CDR3. Trimming shortened V by 0 bases and J by 7 bases, and 10 bases separated the two germline ends. Germline loops: CDR1 SGDLS, CDR2 YYNGEE.

This clone has just one count. The V and J genes are TRBV10-2 and TRBJ2-1; D is possibly TRBD2 (6 bases). The V gene's germline CDR1 is WSHSY and CDR2 SAAADI. V was clipped by 8 bases and J by 0 bases, with 11 bases between them. CDR3 size: 14 residues. CDR3 DNA sequence: TGCGCCAGCGGCGGGAATAGCTCCTACAATGAGCAGTTCTTC. Protein product: CASGGNSSYNEQFF.

The V and J genes are TRBV7-9 and TRBJ2-7, with TRBD1 identical over 9 bases. V dropped 2 bases and J dropped 9; count of bases not matched to a gene: 11. This CDR3 contains 15 residues. Germline V gene sequence: CDR1 SEHNR, CDR2 FQNEAQ (reference sequence). The CDR3 loop is CASSLWVDRGSVQYF. In DNA, the CDR3 is TGTGCCAGCAGCTTATGGGTGGACAGGGGAAGTGTGCAGTACTTC.

The rearrangement joins TRBV6-2 or TRBV6-3 to TRBJ1-1, with 11 bases lining up with TRBD1. Germline V gene sequence: CDR1 MNHEY, CDR2 SVGEGT. After removal of 0 bases from V and 5 bases from J, the junction contained 5 bases not matched to a gene. The CDR3 is 16 amino acids. CDR3: CASSYSTGTGGTEAFF. CDR3 sequence (DNA): TGTGCCAGCAGTTACTCAACCGGGACAGGGGGGACTGAAGCTTTCTTT.

This chain connects TRBV6-5 to TRBJ2-5, with 11 bases fitting TRBD1. Trimming at V came to 6 bases and at J to 2 bases, leaving 5 bases not matched to a gene. The CDR3 extends over 15 amino acids. The germline CDR1 and CDR2 sequences are MNHEY and SVGAGI. CDR3 loop: CASSWTGGGQETQYF. The CDR3 DNA follows: TGTGCCAGCAGCTGGACAGGGGGCGGGCAAGAGACCCAGTACTTC.